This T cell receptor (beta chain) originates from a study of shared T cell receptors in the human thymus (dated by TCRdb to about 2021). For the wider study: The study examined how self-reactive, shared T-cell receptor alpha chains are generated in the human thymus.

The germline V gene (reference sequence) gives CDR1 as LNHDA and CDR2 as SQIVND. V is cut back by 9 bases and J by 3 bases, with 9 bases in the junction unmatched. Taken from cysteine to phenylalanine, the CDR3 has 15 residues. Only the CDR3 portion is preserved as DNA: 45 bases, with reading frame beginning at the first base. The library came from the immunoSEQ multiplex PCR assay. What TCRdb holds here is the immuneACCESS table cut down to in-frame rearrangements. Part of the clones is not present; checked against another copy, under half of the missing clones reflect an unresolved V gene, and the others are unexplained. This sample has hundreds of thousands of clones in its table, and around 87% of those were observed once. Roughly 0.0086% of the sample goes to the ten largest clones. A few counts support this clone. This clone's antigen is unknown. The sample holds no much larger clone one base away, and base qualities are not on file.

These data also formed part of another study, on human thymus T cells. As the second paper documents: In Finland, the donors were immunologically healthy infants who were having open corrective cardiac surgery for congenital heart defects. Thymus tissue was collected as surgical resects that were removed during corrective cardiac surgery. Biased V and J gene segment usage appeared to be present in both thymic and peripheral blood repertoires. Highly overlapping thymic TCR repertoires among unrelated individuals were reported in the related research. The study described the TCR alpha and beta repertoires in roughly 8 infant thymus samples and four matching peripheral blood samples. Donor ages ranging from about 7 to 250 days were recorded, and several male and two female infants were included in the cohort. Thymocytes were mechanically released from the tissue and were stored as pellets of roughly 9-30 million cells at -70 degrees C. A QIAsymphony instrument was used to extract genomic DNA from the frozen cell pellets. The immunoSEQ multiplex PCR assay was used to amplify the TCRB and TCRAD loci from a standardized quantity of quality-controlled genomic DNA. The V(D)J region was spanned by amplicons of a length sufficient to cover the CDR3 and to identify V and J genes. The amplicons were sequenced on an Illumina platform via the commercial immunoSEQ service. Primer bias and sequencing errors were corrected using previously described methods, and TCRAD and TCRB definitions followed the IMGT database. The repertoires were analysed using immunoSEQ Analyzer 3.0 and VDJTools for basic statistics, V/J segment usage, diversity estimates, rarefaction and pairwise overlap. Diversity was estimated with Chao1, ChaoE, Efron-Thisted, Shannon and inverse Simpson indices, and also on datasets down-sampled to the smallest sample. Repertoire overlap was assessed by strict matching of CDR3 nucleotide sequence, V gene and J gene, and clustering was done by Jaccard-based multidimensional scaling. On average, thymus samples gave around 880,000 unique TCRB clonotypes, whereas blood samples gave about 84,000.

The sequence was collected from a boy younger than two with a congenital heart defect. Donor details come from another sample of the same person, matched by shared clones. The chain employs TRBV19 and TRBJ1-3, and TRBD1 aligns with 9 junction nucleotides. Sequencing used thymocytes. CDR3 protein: CASGQGQRSGNTIYF. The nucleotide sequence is TGTGCCAGCGGACAGGGGCAGAGGAGTGGAAACACCATATATTTT. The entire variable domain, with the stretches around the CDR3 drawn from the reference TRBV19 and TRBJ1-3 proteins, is DGGITQSPKYLFRKEGQNVTLSCEQNLNHDAMYWYRQDPGQGLRLIYYSQIVNDFQKGDIAEGYSVSREKKESFPLTVTSAQKNPTAFYLCASGQGQRSGNTIYFGEGSWLTVV.